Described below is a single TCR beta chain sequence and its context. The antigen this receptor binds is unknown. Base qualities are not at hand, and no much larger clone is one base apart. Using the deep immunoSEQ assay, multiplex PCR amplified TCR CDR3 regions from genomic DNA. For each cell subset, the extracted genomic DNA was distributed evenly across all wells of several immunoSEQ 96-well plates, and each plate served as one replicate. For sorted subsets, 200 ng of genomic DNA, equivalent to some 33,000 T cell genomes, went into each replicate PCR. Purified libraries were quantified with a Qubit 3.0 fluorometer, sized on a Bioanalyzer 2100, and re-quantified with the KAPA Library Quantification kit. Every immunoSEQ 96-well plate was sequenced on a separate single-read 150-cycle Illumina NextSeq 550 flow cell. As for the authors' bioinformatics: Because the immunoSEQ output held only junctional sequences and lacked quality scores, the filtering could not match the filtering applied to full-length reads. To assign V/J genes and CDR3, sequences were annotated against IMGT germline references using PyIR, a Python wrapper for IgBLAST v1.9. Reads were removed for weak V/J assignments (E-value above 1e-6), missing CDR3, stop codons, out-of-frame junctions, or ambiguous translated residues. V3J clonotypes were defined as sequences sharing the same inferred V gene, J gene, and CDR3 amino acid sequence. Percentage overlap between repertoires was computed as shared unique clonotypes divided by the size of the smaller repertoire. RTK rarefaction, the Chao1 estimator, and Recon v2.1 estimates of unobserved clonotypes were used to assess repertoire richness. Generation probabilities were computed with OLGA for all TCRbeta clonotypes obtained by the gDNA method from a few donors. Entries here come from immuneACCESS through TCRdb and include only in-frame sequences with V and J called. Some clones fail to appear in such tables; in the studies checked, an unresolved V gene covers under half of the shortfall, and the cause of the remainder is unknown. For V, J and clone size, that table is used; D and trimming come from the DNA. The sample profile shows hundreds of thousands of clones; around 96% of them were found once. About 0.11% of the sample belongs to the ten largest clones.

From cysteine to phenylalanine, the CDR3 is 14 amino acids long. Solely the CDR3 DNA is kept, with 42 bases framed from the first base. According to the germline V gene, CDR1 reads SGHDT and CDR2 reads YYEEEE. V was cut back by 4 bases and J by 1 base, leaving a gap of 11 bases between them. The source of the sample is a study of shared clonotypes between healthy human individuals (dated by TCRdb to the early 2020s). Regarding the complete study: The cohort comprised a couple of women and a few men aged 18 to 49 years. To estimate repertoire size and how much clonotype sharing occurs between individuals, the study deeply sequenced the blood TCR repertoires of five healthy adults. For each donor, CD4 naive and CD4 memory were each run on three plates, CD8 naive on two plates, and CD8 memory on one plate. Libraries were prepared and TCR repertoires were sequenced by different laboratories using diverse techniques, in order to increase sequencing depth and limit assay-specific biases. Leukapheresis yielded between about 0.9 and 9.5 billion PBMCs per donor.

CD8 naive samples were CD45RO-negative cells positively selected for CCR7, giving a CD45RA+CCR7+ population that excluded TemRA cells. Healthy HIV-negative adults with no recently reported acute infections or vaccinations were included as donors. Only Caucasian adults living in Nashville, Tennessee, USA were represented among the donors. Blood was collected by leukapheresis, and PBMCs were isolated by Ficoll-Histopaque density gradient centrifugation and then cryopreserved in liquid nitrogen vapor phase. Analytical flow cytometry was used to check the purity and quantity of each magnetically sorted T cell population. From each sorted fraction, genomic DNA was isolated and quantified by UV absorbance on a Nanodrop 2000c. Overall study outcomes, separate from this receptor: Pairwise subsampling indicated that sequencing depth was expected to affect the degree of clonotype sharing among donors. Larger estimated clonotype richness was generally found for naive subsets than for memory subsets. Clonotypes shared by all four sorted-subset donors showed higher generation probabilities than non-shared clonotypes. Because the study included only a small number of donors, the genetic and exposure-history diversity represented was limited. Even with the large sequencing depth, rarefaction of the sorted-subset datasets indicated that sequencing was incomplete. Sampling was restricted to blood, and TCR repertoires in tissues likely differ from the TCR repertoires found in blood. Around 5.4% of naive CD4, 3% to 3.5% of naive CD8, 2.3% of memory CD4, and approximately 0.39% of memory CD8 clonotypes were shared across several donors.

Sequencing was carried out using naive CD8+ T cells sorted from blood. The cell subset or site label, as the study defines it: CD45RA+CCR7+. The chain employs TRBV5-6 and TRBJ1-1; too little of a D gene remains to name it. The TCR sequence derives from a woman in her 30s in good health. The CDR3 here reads CASSDTPTNTEAFF. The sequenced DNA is TGTGCCAGCAGCGACACACCTACGAACACTGAAGCTTTCTTT.